This entry is about one T cell receptor beta chain. The data are from a study of CD8+ T cells in alopecia areata. Study-level background: Scoring of treated patients' severity used the percentage of affected scalp area.

The CDR3 contains 18 residues. V was clipped by 2 bases and J by 3 bases, with 23 bases between them. Germline V gene data show CDR1 as MGHDK and CDR2 as SYGVNS. TCR sequencing used cDNA made by reverse transcription of extracted RNA. The table came from immunoSEQ multiplex PCR; TCRdb's copy has only in-frame clones and leaves some out. The data hold about 60,000 clones, with around 42% observed a single time. As to treatment: oral pan-JAK inhibitor, 5-10 mg twice daily. Samples from alopecia areata patients were lesional scalp punch biopsies and peripheral blood. The J gene is TRBJ2-7, the V gene TRBV25-1; perhaps TRBD1 as D (5 bases). The clonotype comes from a human donor with alopecia areata. Material: CD8+ T cells sorted from blood, obtained at approximately week 36, from a patient treated with tofacitinib. The CDR3 nucleotides are TGTGCCAGCAGTGAACCCGGCGTGGATCAGGGTCGCGTCTACGAGCAGTACTTC. Residues: CASSEPGVDQGRVYEQYF.